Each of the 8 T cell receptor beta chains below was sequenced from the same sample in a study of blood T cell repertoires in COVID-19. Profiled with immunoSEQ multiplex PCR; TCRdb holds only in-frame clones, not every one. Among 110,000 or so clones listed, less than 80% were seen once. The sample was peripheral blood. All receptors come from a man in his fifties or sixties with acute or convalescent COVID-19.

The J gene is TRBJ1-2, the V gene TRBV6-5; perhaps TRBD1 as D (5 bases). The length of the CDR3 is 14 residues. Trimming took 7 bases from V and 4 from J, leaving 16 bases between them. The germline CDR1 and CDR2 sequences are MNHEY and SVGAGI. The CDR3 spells CASTSLVGGYGYTF. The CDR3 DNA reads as TGTGCCAGCACCTCTTTGGTCGGGGGCTATGGCTACACCTTC.

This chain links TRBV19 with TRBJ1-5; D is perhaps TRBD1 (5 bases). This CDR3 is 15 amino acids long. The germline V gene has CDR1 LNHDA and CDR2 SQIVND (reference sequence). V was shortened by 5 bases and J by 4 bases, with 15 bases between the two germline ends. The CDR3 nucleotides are TGTGCCAGTAGTGGGGGGTCGAGAGGGAATCAGCCCCAGCATTTT. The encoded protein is CASSGGSRGNQPQHF.

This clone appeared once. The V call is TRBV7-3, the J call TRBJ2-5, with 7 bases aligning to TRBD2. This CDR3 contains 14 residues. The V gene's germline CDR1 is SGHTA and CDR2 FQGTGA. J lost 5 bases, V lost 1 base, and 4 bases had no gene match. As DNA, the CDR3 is TGTGCCAGCAGCTTAAACGGGGGGAGGGAGACCCAGTACTTC. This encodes CASSLNGGRETQYF.

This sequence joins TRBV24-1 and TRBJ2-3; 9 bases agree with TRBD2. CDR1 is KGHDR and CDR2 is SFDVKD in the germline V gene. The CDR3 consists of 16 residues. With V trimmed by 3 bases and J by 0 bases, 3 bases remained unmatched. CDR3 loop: CATSDIAGVSTDTQYF. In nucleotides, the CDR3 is TGTGCCACCAGTGATATAGCGGGAGTGAGCACAGATACGCAGTATTTT.

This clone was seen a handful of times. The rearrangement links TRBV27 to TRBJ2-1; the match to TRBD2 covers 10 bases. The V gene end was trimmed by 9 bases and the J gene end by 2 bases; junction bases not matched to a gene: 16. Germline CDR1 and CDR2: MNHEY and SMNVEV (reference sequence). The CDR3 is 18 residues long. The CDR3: CASSLGAGGRFAYNEQFF. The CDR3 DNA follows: TGTGCCAGTTCTTTAGGAGCGGGGGGGCGGTTCGCCTACAATGAGCAGTTCTTC.

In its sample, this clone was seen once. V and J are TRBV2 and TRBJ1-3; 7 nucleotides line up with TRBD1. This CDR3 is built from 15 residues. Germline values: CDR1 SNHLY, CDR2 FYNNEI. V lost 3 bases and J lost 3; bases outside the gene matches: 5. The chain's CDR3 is CASSEEGASGNTIYF. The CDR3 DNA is TGTGCCAGCAGTGAGGAGGGGGCCAGTGGAAACACCATATATTTT.

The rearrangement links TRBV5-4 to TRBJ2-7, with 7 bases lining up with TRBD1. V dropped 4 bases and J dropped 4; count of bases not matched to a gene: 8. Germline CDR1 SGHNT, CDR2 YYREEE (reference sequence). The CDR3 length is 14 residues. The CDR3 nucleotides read TGTGCCAGCAGCCTGGACAGGATCGGTTACGAGCAGTACTTC. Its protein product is CASSLDRIGYEQYF.

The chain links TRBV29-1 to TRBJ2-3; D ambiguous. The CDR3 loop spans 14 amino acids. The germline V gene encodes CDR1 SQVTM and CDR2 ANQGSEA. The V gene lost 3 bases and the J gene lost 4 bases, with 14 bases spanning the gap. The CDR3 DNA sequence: TGCAGCGTTGAGCTACCCGATGTGGCAGATACGCAGTATTTT. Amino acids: CSVELPDVADTQYF.